Listed here are 29 T cell receptor beta chains from one sample, sequenced in a study of blood T cell repertoires in COVID-19. Data came from immunoSEQ multiplex PCR; TCRdb stores just in-frame clones and leaves some out. The table has 300,000 to 400,000 clones, about 82% seen once; the top ten hold just over 7%. Sequenced: peripheral blood. These TCRs come from a human donor in a cohort sampled during active COVID-19.

The V call is TRBV5-1, the J call TRBJ2-3, with D perhaps TRBD1 (6 bases). The V gene lost 5 bases and the J gene lost 3 bases, with 16 bases spanning the gap. Germline values: CDR1 SGHRS, CDR2 YFSETQ. CDR3 length: 15 residues. The CDR3 is CASRRTVGPTDTQYF. CDR3 in DNA: TGCGCCAGCAGGAGGACAGTAGGGCCGACAGATACGCAGTATTTT.

J is TRBJ2-1 and V is TRBV9, with TRBD2 identical over 8 bases. The germline CDR1 and CDR2 sequences are SGDLS and YYNGEE. This CDR3 is 17 amino acids long. Trimming at V came to 0 bases and at J to 1 base, leaving 6 bases not matched to a gene. CDR3 in DNA: TGTGCCAGCAGCGTAGTGAGCGGGGGAAGGTCCTACAATGAGCAGTTCTTC. Amino acids: CASSVVSGGRSYNEQFF. Drawing the rest from reference TRBV9 and TRBJ2-1, the complete variable domain is DSGVTQTPKHLITATGQRVTLRCSPRSGDLSVYWYQQSLDQGLQFLIQYYNGEERAKGNILERFSAQQFPDLHSELNLSSLELGDSALYFCASSVVSGGRSYNEQFFGPGTRLTVL.

This chain uses TRBV2 with TRBJ2-3; no definite D call. Trimming pared 5 bases from V and 3 bases from J, leaving 9 bases between. Germline CDR1 is SNHLY and CDR2 is FYNNEI. The CDR3 is 13 residues long. The CDR3 DNA sequence: TGTGCCAGCAGTTTCCTAGAGACAGATACGCAGTATTTT. This translates into CASSFLETDTQYF.

The chain recombines TRBV3-1 (or the pseudogene TRBV3-2) with TRBJ2-5; 14 nucleotides agree with TRBD2. The CDR3 has 16 amino acids. Germline V lookup: CDR1 LGHDT, CDR2 YNNKEL (reference sequence). Trimming at V came to 0 bases and at J to 7 bases, leaving 4 bases not matched to a gene. CDR3 sequence reads: CASSQDLGLAGGTQYF. In DNA form, the CDR3 reads TGTGCCAGCAGCCAAGATCTTGGACTAGCGGGGGGGACCCAGTACTTC.

This clone was seen a single time. The chain employs TRBV4-1 and TRBJ1-2; 11 bases are shared with TRBD1. The CDR3 runs to 17 residues. Trimming took 4 bases from V and 3 from J; bases not matched to a gene: 10. Germline CDR1 and CDR2: MGHRA and YSYEKL. CDR3 sequence (DNA): TGCGCCAGCAGCCCATGGACAGGGGGCGCATTTGACTATGGCTACACCTTC. This encodes CASSPWTGGAFDYGYTF.

This chain uses TRBV5-5 with TRBJ1-3; 7 bases align to TRBD1. The ends lost 4 bases at V and 3 bases at J; junction bases unmatched: 7. The CDR3 consists of 15 residues. The germline V gene has CDR1 SGHKS and CDR2 YYEKEE (reference sequence). The CDR3 nucleotides read TGTGCCAGCAGCGTAACAACAGGGGTTGGAAACACCATATATTTT. Amino acid sequence: CASSVTTGVGNTIYF.

The chain couples TRBV2 to TRBJ2-1; TRBD2 aligns across 8 bases. J lost 7 bases, V lost 10 bases, and 0 bases had no gene match. The CDR3 contains 10 residues. CDR1 is SNHLY and CDR2 is FYNNEI in the germline V gene. The CDR3 coding sequence is TGTGCCACGGGAGGGAATGAGCAGTTCTTC. Its protein is CATGGNEQFF.

The chain uses TRBV19 and TRBJ1-1, with D hard to call. CDR1 and CDR2 from the germline V gene are LNHDA and SQIVND (reference sequence). The CDR3 spans 17 residues. The ends were cut back, 9 bases at V and 0 bases at J, with 23 bases in the middle. DNA of the CDR3: TGTGCCAGCAATCTAAGAGGGCCTCGAGATATGAACACTGAAGCTTTCTTT. The encoded protein is CASNLRGPRDMNTEAFF.

J is TRBJ2-3 and V is TRBV5-1; weak D call: TRBD1 (6 bases). Germline V gives CDR1 SGHRS, CDR2 YFSETQ. The V end lost 4 bases, the J end lost 0 bases, and 12 bases lay between the germline ends. There are 15 residues in the CDR3. This chain's CDR3 is CASSPLQGSTDTQYF. As DNA, the CDR3 is TGCGCCAGCAGCCCTCTACAGGGTAGCACAGATACGCAGTATTTT.

The chain is built from TRBV15 and TRBJ2-1; unclear D gene. Germline values: CDR1 LNHNV, CDR2 YYDKDF (reference sequence). CDR3 length: 13 residues. Trimming took 5 bases from V and 5 from J, leaving 10 bases between them. The CDR3 DNA follows: TGTGCCACCAGCCTCAGGTCCAACAATGAGCAGTTCTTC. Translating gives CATSLRSNNEQFF. Supplemented by reference TRBV15 and TRBJ2-1, the full variable domain reads DAMVIQNPRYQVTQFGKPVTLSCSQTLNHNVMYWYQQKSSQAPKLLFHYYDKDFNNEADTPDNFQSRRPNTSFCFLDIRSPGLGDTAMYLCATSLRSNNEQFFGPGTRLTVL.

This clone was picked up one time. The chain combines TRBV27 with TRBJ1-2, with D possibly being TRBD1 (5 bases). V was pared by 5 bases and J by 0 bases, with 13 bases between. CDR3 size: 15 residues. From germline, CDR1 is MNHEY and CDR2 SMNVEV (reference sequence). CDR3 in amino acids: CASSARQSANYGYTF. DNA of the CDR3: TGTGCCAGCAGTGCCAGACAGTCCGCTAACTATGGCTACACCTTC.

This clone was observed a handful of times. The rearrangement uses TRBV14 and TRBJ2-7; D is perhaps TRBD1 (6 bases). From germline, CDR1 is SGHDN and CDR2 FVKESK. With 4 bases removed from V and 7 bases from J, the gap between germline ends came to 17 bases. The CDR3 consists of 14 residues. In DNA, the CDR3 is TGTGCCAGCAGCCGATCGCAGGGGTTTAGTGAGCAGTACTTC. Residues: CASSRSQGFSEQYF.

The chain employs TRBV19 and TRBJ2-7, with 7 bases aligning to TRBD1. Germline V gene data show CDR1 as LNHDA and CDR2 as SQIVND (reference sequence). The CDR3 is 14 amino acids. Unmatched junction bases numbered 7, after V lost 6 bases and J lost 2 bases. This CDR3 is CASSNRGLTYEQYF. Written as DNA, the CDR3 is TGTGCCAGTAGCAACAGGGGCCTAACCTACGAGCAGTACTTC.

This clone was observed a single time. CDR3 bases: TGTGCCAGCAGCCTTACAGTCATGAACACTGAAGCTTTCTTT. It specifies CASSLTVMNTEAFF. This chain joins TRBV14 and TRBJ1-1; no definite D call. The V and J ends lost 4 bases and 0 bases respectively, with 9 bases between them. The CDR3 has 14 residues. CDR1 and CDR2 from the germline V gene are SGHDN and FVKESK. The whole variable domain, filled in from reference TRBV14 and TRBJ1-1, reads EAGVTQFPSHSVIEKGQTVTLRCDPISGHDNLYWYRRVMGKEIKFLLHFVKESKQDESGMPNNRFLAERTGGTYSTLKVQPAELEDSGVYFCASSLTVMNTEAFFGQGTRLTVV.

V is TRBV12-3 or TRBV12-4 and J is TRBJ2-7; TRBD1 matches at 8 bases. V shed 6 bases, J shed 6 bases, and the junction held 4 bases outside the gene matches. The CDR3 length is 12 residues. Here the CDR3 reads CASSQTGGEQYF. In DNA, the CDR3 is TGTGCCAGCAGCCAAACAGGGGGCGAGCAGTACTTC.

The chain has TRBV30 and TRBJ1-1; possibly TRBD1 for D (5 bases). Trimming cost V 4 bases and J 1 base, with 13 bases left between them. Looked up from germline, CDR1 is GTSNPN and CDR2 is SVGIG (reference sequence). There are 14 residues in the CDR3. For the CDR3, the DNA is TGTGCCTGGATGCAGGGTTGGTCGAACACTGAAGCTTTCTTT. It codes for CAWMQGWSNTEAFF.

The chain combines TRBV30 with TRBJ1-2; D is ambiguous. The V end lost 4 bases, the J end lost 8 bases, and 14 bases lay between the germline ends. Germline V lookup: CDR1 GTSNPN, CDR2 SVGIG (reference sequence). CDR3 length equals 12 residues. The CDR3 DNA reads as TGTGCCTGGACCAAACTATACAACGGCTACACCTTC. This gives the protein CAWTKLYNGYTF. Variable domain in full (rest from reference TRBV30 and TRBJ1-2): SQTIHQWPATLVQPVGSPLSLECTVEGTSNPNLYWYRQAAGRGLQLLFYSVGIGQISSEVPQNLSASRPQDRQFILSSKKLLLSDSGFYLCAWTKLYNGYTFGSGTRLTVV.

The chain carries TRBV2 and TRBJ1-2; no definite D call. CDR1 and CDR2 (germline): SNHLY, FYNNEI. The V end was cut by 8 bases, the J end by 5 bases, with 12 bases between. The CDR3 covers 12 residues. The DNA of the CDR3 is TGTGCCAGCCGACCAACAGAGTATGGCTACACCTTC. It encodes CASRPTEYGYTF. Looking up the rest from reference TRBV2 and TRBJ1-2 gives the full variable domain: EPEVTQTPSHQVTQMGQEVILRCVPISNHLYFYWYRQILGQKVEFLVSFYNNEISEKSEIFDDQFSVERPDGSNFTLKIRSTKLEDSAMYFCASRPTEYGYTFGSGTRLTVV.

The V gene is TRBV13, the J gene TRBJ2-5; TRBD2 matches at 11 bases. There are 17 residues in the CDR3. CDR1 and CDR2 from the germline V gene are PRHDT and FYEKMQ (reference sequence). V was pared by 5 bases and J by 2 bases, with 10 bases of the junction left unmatched. This chain's CDR3 is CASSRIGTSGIQETQYF. The CDR3 region has the DNA TGTGCCAGCAGCCGAATAGGGACTAGCGGAATACAAGAGACCCAGTACTTC.

V and J are TRBV29-1 and TRBJ1-2, with D uncertain. Trimming stripped 3 bases from V and 4 bases from J, with 12 bases between. This CDR3 contains 13 residues. Germline loops: CDR1 SQVTM, CDR2 ANQGSEA. This CDR3 reads CSVELEGSYGYTF. The CDR3 coding sequence is TGCAGCGTTGAGTTGGAGGGCAGCTATGGCTACACCTTC.

The rearrangement uses TRBV5-1 and TRBJ1-5; D is perhaps TRBD1 (6 bases). Germline CDR1 and CDR2: SGHRS and YFSETQ. The CDR3 is 14 amino acids. Deletions cut 4 bases from V and 7 bases from J, with 15 bases between. DNA of the CDR3: TGCGCCAGCAGCCAAGAGCCTCAGGGGCAGCCCCAGCATTTT. Its protein product is CASSQEPQGQPQHF.

CDR3 bases: TGCGCCAGCAGCCAACCTTACCAGGGGGTGGGGATCAATGAGCAGTTCTTC. This translates into CASSQPYQGVGINEQFF. The chain has TRBV4-1 and TRBJ2-1; the match to TRBD1 covers 7 bases. Germline CDR1 is MGHRA and CDR2 is YSYEKL. Germline trimming cut 2 bases from V and 6 bases from J; bases unmatched to any gene: 13. The CDR3 runs to 17 residues.

The CDR3 here is CASSLTKGADGYTF. DNA of the CDR3: TGTGCCAGCAGCTTAACGAAGGGGGCCGACGGCTACACCTTC. The chain recombines TRBV7-3 with TRBJ1-2; 7 bases match TRBD1. The length of the CDR3 is 14 residues. Germline trimming cut 0 bases from V and 8 bases from J; bases unmatched to any gene: 6. CDR1 and CDR2 (germline): SGHTA, FQGTGA.

As concerns this clone: Sequence at one end of the junction differs from germline and may be a read error. The rearrangement uses TRBV5-6 and TRBJ2-7; D perhaps matches TRBD1 (6 bases). Looked up from germline, CDR1 is SGHDT and CDR2 is YYEEEE. The CDR3 is made up of 14 amino acids. In nucleotides, the CDR3 is TGTGCCAGCAGCTTGGGGGGGCCCTTTTCCGAGGAGTACTTC. Translation gives CASSLGGPFSEEYF. The full variable domain, with the rest looked up from reference TRBV5-6 and TRBJ2-7, is DAGVTQSPTHLIKTRGQQVTLRCSPKSGHDTVSWYQQALGQGPQFIFQYYEEEERQRGNFPDRFSGHQFPNYSSELNVNALLLGDSALYLCASSLGGPFSEEYFGPGTRLTVT.

This clone was seen a few times. This chain joins TRBV19 and TRBJ1-5; 9 bases match TRBD1. J gave up 7 bases and V 2 bases, and 6 bases lay outside the gene matches. This CDR3 is built from 15 residues. In germline, CDR1 is LNHDA, CDR2 SQIVND (reference sequence). The CDR3: CASSIRRQGVQPQHF. The CDR3 bases are TGTGCCAGTAGTATAAGGAGACAGGGGGTCCAGCCCCAGCATTTT. The whole variable domain, filled in from reference TRBV19 and TRBJ1-5, reads DGGITQSPKYLFRKEGQNVTLSCEQNLNHDAMYWYRQDPGQGLRLIYYSQIVNDFQKGDIAEGYSVSREKKESFPLTVTSAQKNPTAFYLCASSIRRQGVQPQHFGDGTRLSIL.

This chain joins TRBV5-6 and TRBJ1-5; 9 positions agree with TRBD1. Germline CDR1 reads SGHDT; CDR2 reads YYEEEE. With V trimmed by 4 bases and J by 7 bases, 9 bases remained unmatched. The CDR3 runs to 15 residues. CDR3 in DNA: TGTGCCAGCAGCAAGGGGGACAGGGAGTTCCAGCCCCAGCATTTT. Residues: CASSKGDREFQPQHF.

The rearrangement uses TRBV30 and TRBJ1-3, with 7 bases aligning to TRBD1. Germline CDR1 and CDR2: GTSNPN and SVGIG (reference sequence). This CDR3 spans 16 amino acids. The junction had 14 bases not matched to a gene; V was cut back by 8 bases and J by 1 base. The CDR3 sequence is CATLGKGTASGNTIYF. In nucleotides, the CDR3 is TGTGCCACCCTCGGTAAGGGGACAGCATCTGGAAACACCATATATTTT.

This sequence joins TRBV10-1 and TRBJ2-1; 12 bases align to TRBD2. The CDR3 length is 16 residues. Germline V gene lookup returns CDR1 WNHNN and CDR2 SYGVQD (reference sequence). V was clipped by 2 bases and J by 5 bases; unmatched bases: 4. The CDR3 region is CASSEPRLAGDNEQFF. The CDR3 nucleotides read TGCGCCAGCAGTGAGCCCCGACTAGCGGGGGACAATGAGCAGTTCTTC.

The J gene is TRBJ2-7, the V gene TRBV3-1 (or the pseudogene TRBV3-2), with D perhaps matching TRBD1 (6 bases). In germline, CDR1 is LGHDT, CDR2 YNNKEL (reference sequence). The CDR3 has 15 residues. Trimming removed 1 base from V and 8 bases from J, with 18 bases in between. In DNA form, the CDR3 reads TGTGCCAGCAGCCAAGGGCCGAACAGGGAAATTCAGCAGTACTTC. Protein sequence: CASSQGPNREIQQYF.